One sample yielded the 12 T cell receptor beta chains listed below, sequenced in a study of blood T cell repertoires in COVID-19. This table comes from immunoSEQ multiplex PCR, and its TCRdb copy is limited to in-frame clones, with some not included. The sample lists about 310,000 clones; about nine tenths were seen once. Sample: PBMCs or T cells enriched from blood (not recorded which). Receptors originate from a woman between 40 and 55 years old who had recovered from COVID-19.

The CDR3 sequence: CASSEASQGVGGYGYTF. CDR3 DNA: TGTGCCAGCAGTGAAGCATCCCAAGGGGTGGGTGGCTATGGCTACACCTTC. The gene calls are TRBV6-1 and TRBJ1-2; a possible D gene is TRBD1 (5 bases). Per germline, CDR1 MNHNS and CDR2 SASEGT. V was trimmed by 0 bases and J by 4 bases, leaving 18 bases between them. The CDR3 runs 17 residues.

This clone came up a few times. The chain couples TRBV3-1 (or the pseudogene TRBV3-2) to TRBJ2-7; TRBD1 aligns across 9 bases. Germline V gives CDR1 LGHDT, CDR2 YNNKEL (reference sequence). J lost 4 bases, V lost 4 bases, and 8 bases had no gene match. The CDR3 totals 15 residues. CDR3 DNA: TGTGCCAGCAGCCTCCGGGGGACAGGGCTATACGAGCAGTACTTC. Translation gives CASSLRGTGLYEQYF.

This clone was seen only once. This same CDR3 is encoded by further DNA sequences in the sample. The chain combines TRBV30 with TRBJ1-6; tentative D call: TRBD1 (6 bases). The CDR3 spans 13 residues. The V and J ends lost 0 bases and 10 bases respectively, with 10 bases between them. Germline-derived CDR1 and CDR2 are GTSNPN and SVGIG (reference sequence). CDR3 sequence reads: CAWSVQGGSPLHF. In DNA form, the CDR3 reads TGTGCCTGGAGTGTACAGGGCGGGTCACCCCTCCACTTT.

This clone has just a few counts. The rearrangement joins TRBV20-1 to TRBJ2-7; weak D call: TRBD1 (5 bases). Germline CDR1 is DFQATT and CDR2 is SNEGSKA (reference sequence). CDR3 size: 13 residues. V dropped 3 bases and J dropped 2 bases, with 11 bases sitting between them. The CDR3, as DNA: TGCAGTGCTAGTCCAGGGATCACCTACGAGCAGTACTTC. Its translation is CSASPGITYEQYF.

The chain recombines TRBV6-2 or TRBV6-3 with TRBJ1-2, with a tentative D call TRBD1 (5 bases). V lost 5 bases and J 5 bases, leaving 18 bases between the germline ends. The CDR3 has 15 residues. The germline V gene has CDR1 MNHEY and CDR2 SVGEGT. The CDR3 nucleotides read TGTGCCAGCAGTCGCCCGGTTCCGGGGGAATATGGCTACACCTTC. Translation: CASSRPVPGEYGYTF.

The chain combines TRBV10-3 with TRBJ2-7, with TRBD2 matching over 9 bases. Germline CDR1 and CDR2: ENHRY and SYGVKD. This CDR3 spans 12 amino acids. V was pared by 10 bases and J by 1 base, with 2 bases of the junction left unmatched. CDR3 in DNA: TGTGCCACCGGACTAGCGTCCTACGAGCAGTACTTC. Translated: CATGLASYEQYF.

This clone was counted ten times or more. The chain combines TRBV6-5 with TRBJ1-1, with 7 bases fitting TRBD1. Trimming took 7 bases from V and 1 from J; bases not matched to a gene: 9. The CDR3 has 15 amino acids. Germline V gives CDR1 MNHEY, CDR2 SVGAGI. The CDR3 loop reads CASKLDRTTNTEAFF. DNA of the CDR3: TGTGCCAGCAAGCTGGACAGGACTACGAACACTGAAGCTTTCTTT.

In this sample, this clone turned up a few times. V gene TRBV7-9 combines with J gene TRBJ1-3, with 8 nucleotides matching TRBD1. V lost 1 base to trimming and J lost 7 bases; unmatched junction nucleotides: 6. Germline CDR1 SEHNR, CDR2 FQNEAQ (reference sequence). The CDR3 length is 15 residues. CDR3 in amino acids: CASSLGGTGGNTIYF. CDR3 nucleotide sequence: TGTGCCAGCAGCTTAGGCGGGACAGGAGGGAACACCATATATTTT.

The rearrangement uses TRBV18 and TRBJ2-7, with a possible D match to TRBD1 (6 bases). V was pared by 3 bases and J by 6 bases, with 18 bases between. Germline CDR1 is KGHSH and CDR2 is LQKENI. The CDR3 totals 15 residues. The CDR3 nucleotides read TGTGCCAGCTCACCTGAGACAGGTAGTCAGGGCGAGCAGTACTTC. This encodes CASSPETGSQGEQYF. Together with reference TRBV18 and TRBJ2-7, the CDR3 gives the full variable domain: NAGVMQNPRHLVRRRGQEARLRCSPMKGHSHVYWYRQLPEEGLKFMVYLQKENIIDESGMPKERFSAEFPKEGPSILRIQQVVRGDSAAYFCASSPETGSQGEQYFGPGTRLTVT.

This chain links TRBV4-3 with TRBJ2-1; TRBD1 matches 7 bases. Trimming took 3 bases from V and 6 from J; bases not matched to a gene: 5. The CDR3 has 14 residues. The germline gives CDR1 LGHNA, CDR2 YSLEER. CDR3 amino acids: CASSHQTGPNEQFF. CDR3 coding DNA: TGCGCCAGCAGCCATCAGACAGGGCCCAATGAGCAGTTCTTC.

The sample holds one count of this clone. The genes are TRBV2 and TRBJ2-1; D may be TRBD2 (5 bases). The CDR3 length is 12 residues. V lost 7 bases to trimming and J lost 1 base, with 5 bases between them. Germline CDR1 reads SNHLY; CDR2 reads FYNNEI. The CDR3 sequence: CASTGSYNEQFF. CDR3 coding DNA: TGTGCCAGCACGGGGTCCTACAATGAGCAGTTCTTC.

The rearrangement joins TRBV29-1 to TRBJ2-7; 9 bases fit TRBD1. The germline V gene has CDR1 SQVTM and CDR2 ANQGSEA. Germline trimming cut 5 bases from V and 2 bases from J; bases unmatched to any gene: 7. This CDR3 comprises 14 residues. CDR3 in DNA: TGCAGCGTTACTTTACGGGACAGGGCCTACGAGCAGTACTTC. Protein product: CSVTLRDRAYEQYF.